The clone carrying this T cell receptor beta chain was observed a few times. These data belong to a study of cytomegalovirus exposure and HLA in healthy donors. The CDR3 spans 14 residues. CDR1 and CDR2 (germline): SNHLY, FYNNEI. The junction had 10 bases not matched to a gene; V was cut back by 6 bases and J by 8 bases. The primer mix had 60 Vbeta and 13 Jbeta primers. Sequencing used immunoSEQ multiplex PCR; TCRdb keeps in-frame clones, though not all of them. The repertoire holds roughly 100,000 clones, with over 75% as singletons. The chain employs TRBV2 and TRBJ1-2, with 9 bases identical to TRBD1. The TCR comes from a man in his fifties or sixties in good health and CMV-seronegative. The sample consisted of PBMCs. Written as DNA, the CDR3 is TGTGCCAGCAGATACGACAGGGGGACTACCGGCTACACCTTC. It translates to CASRYDRGTTGYTF.